These 8 T cell receptor beta chains were sequenced from one sample in a study of T-cell memory formation after mild COVID-19. TCRdb reprocessed the 5' RACE reads with MiXCR, giving one entry per CDR3 protein. The profile shows 250,000 to 350,000 distinct CDR3 sequences, about a sixth of them singletons. The sample consisted of PBMCs or a T cell subset sorted from them (not recorded which). The receptors here all came from a man in his late teens or twenties who had mild COVID-19 (a few samples of this study predate the infection). Cell type and time point are not known.

In this sample, this clonotype turned up a few times. The chain joins TRBV5-4 to TRBJ2-3; TRBD1 matches at 9 bases. Unmatched junction bases numbered 16, after V lost 6 bases and J lost 5 bases. The V gene's germline CDR1 is SGHNT and CDR2 YYREEE (reference sequence). The CDR3 covers 17 residues. The CDR3 protein is CASIPSGQGQGLDTQYF. Written as DNA, the CDR3 is TGTGCCAGCATCCCATCCGGCCAGGGACAGGGTTTAGATACGCAGTATTTT.

This rearrangement joins TRBV11-2 to TRBJ1-5; 8 nucleotides agree with TRBD1. The CDR3 length is 16 residues. V was clipped by 1 base and J by 6 bases; unmatched bases: 8. Germline values: CDR1 SGHAT, CDR2 FQNNGV. The CDR3 sequence is CASSLADSGGTQPQHF. The DNA for the CDR3 is TGTGCCAGCAGCTTAGCAGACTCAGGGGGCACTCAGCCCCAGCATTTT.

The V call is TRBV6-6, the J call TRBJ1-1; D remains ambiguous. V lost 4 bases, J lost 5 bases, and 11 bases lay in between. CDR1 and CDR2 (germline): MNHNY, SVGAGI (reference sequence). The CDR3 sequence is 13 residues long. The CDR3 region has the DNA TGTGCCAGCAGTTTCCCCAGGAGGACTGAAGCTTTCTTT. Protein sequence: CASSFPRRTEAFF.

This chain links TRBV7-9 with TRBJ2-7, with D possibly being TRBD1 (6 bases). V was trimmed by 10 bases and J by 10 bases, leaving 17 bases between them. Germline CDR1 is SEHNR and CDR2 is FQNEAQ (reference sequence). The CDR3 consists of 11 residues. CDR3 bases: TGTGCCACACACGGACAGCTCGATCAGTACGTC. This sequence encodes CATHGQLDQYV.

This sequence joins TRBV29-1 and TRBJ2-7; D is unresolved. Per the germline V gene, CDR1 is SQVTM and CDR2 is ANQGSEA. This CDR3 is 15 amino acids long. V lost 7 bases, J lost 1 base, and 20 bases lay in between. CDR3 protein: CSAHPKDRASYEQYV. Written as DNA, the CDR3 is TGCAGCGCCCACCCGAAAGACCGGGCTTCCTACGAGCAGTACGTC.

The genes are TRBV6-1 and TRBJ2-3; 7 positions agree with TRBD1. V was clipped by 5 bases and J by 5 bases; unmatched bases: 4. This CDR3 is built from 13 residues. In germline, CDR1 is MNHNS, CDR2 SASEGT. CDR3 residues: CASSKQGLDTQYF. The DNA of the CDR3 is TGTGCCAGCAGTAAACAGGGGTTAGATACGCAGTATTTT.

V and J are TRBV28 and TRBJ2-4, with unresolved D. The CDR3 totals 12 residues. Germline V lookup: CDR1 MDHEN, CDR2 SYDVKM. Trimming took off 4 bases at V and 7 bases at J, with 8 bases between the two ends. DNA of the CDR3: TGTGCCAGCAGTTCCCGATGGAACATTCAGTACTTC. Translation gives CASSSRWNIQYF.

This clonotype was observed a handful of times. The chain has TRBV7-6 and TRBJ1-1; possibly TRBD1 for D (5 bases). V was trimmed by 5 bases and J by 1 base, leaving 8 bases between them. This CDR3 is 13 amino acids long. Germline CDR1 SGHVS, CDR2 FNYEAQ. CDR3 nucleotides: TGTGCCAGCAGCACCGACAGGAACACTGAAGCTTTCTTT. It translates to CASSTDRNTEAFF. The entire variable domain, with the rest obtained from reference TRBV7-6 and TRBJ1-1, is as follows: GAGVSQSPRYKVTKRGQDVALRCDPISGHVSLYWYRQALGQGPEFLTYFNYEAQQDKSGLPNDRFSAERPEGSISTLTIQRTEQRDSAMYRCASSTDRNTEAFFGQGTRLTVV.